This record concerns one T cell receptor (beta chain) sequence. The antigen remains unidentified. The entry originates in a study of T cell responses to AZD1222 COVID-19 vaccine. Overall study results and limits: The number of AZD1222 recipients seropositive at baseline was only five or six. Females made up more of the donors, who were largely white British, and clonal diversity may have come out too low. Mapped onto spike, vaccine-associated CD4 TCRs spanned it and were dominant at 160-218 and 743-854.

V lost 2 bases, J lost 7 bases, and 15 bases lay in between. CDR1 and CDR2 from the germline V gene are GTSNPN and SVGIG (reference sequence). The length of the CDR3 is 14 residues. Some clones are missing from TCRdb's copy, which holds only in-frame ones; the method was immunoSEQ multiplex PCR. This table has about 100,000 clones, approximately 90% appearing once. This chain uses TRBV30 with TRBJ2-1, with D possibly being TRBD2 (7 bases). This TCR came from an adult in good health. Sequences were derived from peripheral blood, sampled on day 0 of AZD1222 vaccination. CDR3 bases: TGTGCCTGGAGTCGAGGGGGGGGCTGGAATGAGCAGTTCTTC. Residues: CAWSRGGGWNEQFF.